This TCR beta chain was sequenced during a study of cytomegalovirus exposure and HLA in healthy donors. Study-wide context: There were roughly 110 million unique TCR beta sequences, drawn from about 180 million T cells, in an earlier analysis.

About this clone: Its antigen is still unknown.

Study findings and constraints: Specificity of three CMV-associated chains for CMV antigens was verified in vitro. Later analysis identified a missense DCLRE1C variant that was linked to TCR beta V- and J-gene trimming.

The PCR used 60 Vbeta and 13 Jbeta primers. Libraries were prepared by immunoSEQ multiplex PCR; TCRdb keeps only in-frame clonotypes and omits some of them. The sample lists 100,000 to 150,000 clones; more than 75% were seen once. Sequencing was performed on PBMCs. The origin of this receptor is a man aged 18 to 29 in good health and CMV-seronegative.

Written as DNA, the CDR3 is TGCGCCAGCAGCCCCGGGACTAGCGGGGGCCTAAGTTTAAAGACCCAGTACTTC. Its translation: CASSPGTSGGLSLKTQYF. V is TRBV5-1 and J is TRBJ2-5; 14 positions agree with TRBD2. Trimming at V came to 4 bases and at J to 6 bases, leaving 14 bases not matched to a gene. Germline assignment: CDR1 SGHRS and CDR2 YFSETQ. The CDR3 contains 18 residues.